Sequencing of this TCR beta chain was carried out in a study of shared clonotypes between healthy human individuals. CDR3 length: 14 residues. Germline-derived CDR1 and CDR2 are GTSNPN and SVGIG (reference sequence). V was cut by 5 bases and J by 6 bases, with 17 bases left in between. An even split of each subset's genomic DNA across several immunoSEQ plates was performed. Only in-frame clones appear in the TCRdb table, and some are missing; sequencing was by immunoSEQ multiplex PCR. The table lists a few hundred thousand clones, around 78% of them singletons. The chain links TRBV30 to TRBJ2-1; perhaps TRBD2 as D (5 bases). The source is a woman aged 40 to 49 in good health. Some clones in this sample may be carry-over from other donors' samples. The specimen was PBMCs. The CDR3 DNA reads TGTGCCTGGGGTGGAGGCCGGGGTGCCAATGAGCAGTTCTTC. Translation: CAWGGGRGANEQFF.